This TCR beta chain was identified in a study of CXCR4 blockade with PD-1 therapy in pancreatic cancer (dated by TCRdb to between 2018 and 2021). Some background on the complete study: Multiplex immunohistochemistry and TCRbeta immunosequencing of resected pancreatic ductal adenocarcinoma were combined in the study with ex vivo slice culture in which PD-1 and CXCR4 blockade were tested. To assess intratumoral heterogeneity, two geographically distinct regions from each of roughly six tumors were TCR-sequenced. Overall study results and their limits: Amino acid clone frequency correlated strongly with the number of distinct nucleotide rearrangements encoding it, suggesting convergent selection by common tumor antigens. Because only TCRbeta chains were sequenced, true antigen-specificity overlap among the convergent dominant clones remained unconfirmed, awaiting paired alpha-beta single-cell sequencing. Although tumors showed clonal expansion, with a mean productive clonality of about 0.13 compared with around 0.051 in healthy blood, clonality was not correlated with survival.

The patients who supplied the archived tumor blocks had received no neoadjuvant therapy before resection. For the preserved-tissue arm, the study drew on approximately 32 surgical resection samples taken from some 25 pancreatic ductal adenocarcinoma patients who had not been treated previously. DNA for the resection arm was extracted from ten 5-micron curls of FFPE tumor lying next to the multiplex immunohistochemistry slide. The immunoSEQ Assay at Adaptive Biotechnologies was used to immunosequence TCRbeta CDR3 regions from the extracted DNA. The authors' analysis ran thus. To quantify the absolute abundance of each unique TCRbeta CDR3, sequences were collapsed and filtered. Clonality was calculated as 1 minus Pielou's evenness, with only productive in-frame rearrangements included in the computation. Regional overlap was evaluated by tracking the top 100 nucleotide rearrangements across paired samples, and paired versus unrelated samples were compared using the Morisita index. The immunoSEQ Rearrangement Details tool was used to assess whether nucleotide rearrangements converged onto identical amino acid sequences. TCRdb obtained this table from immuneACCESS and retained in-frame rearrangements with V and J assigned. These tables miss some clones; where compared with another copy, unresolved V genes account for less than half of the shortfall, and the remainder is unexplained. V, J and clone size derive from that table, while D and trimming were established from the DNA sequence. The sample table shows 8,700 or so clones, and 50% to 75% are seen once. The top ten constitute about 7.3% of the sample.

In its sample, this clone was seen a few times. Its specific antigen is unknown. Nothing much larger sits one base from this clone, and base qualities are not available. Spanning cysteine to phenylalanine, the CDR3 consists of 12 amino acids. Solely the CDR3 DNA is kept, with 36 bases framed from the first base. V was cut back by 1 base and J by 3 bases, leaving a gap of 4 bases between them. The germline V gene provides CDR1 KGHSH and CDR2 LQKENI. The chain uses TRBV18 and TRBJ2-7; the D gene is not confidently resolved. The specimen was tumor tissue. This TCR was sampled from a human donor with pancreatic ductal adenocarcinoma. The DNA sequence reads TGTGCCAGCTCACCACTTAACTACGAGCAGTACTTC. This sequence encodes CASSPLNYEQYF.